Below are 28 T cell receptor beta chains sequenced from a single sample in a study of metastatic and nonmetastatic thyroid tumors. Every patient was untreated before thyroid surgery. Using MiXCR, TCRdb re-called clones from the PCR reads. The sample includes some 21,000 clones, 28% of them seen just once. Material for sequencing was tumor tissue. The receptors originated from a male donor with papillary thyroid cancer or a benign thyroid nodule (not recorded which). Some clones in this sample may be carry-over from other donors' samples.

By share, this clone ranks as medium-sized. The CDR3 sequence is CASSKGAVASYEQYF. CDR3 DNA sequence: TGTGCCAGCAGTAAGGGGGCAGTCGCCTCCTACGAGCAGTACTTC. The chain is built from TRBV12-3 or TRBV12-4 and TRBJ2-7; 7 bases are shared with TRBD1. The trim removed 5 bases at V and 0 bases at J, leaving 7 bases unmatched. The CDR3 is 15 residues long.

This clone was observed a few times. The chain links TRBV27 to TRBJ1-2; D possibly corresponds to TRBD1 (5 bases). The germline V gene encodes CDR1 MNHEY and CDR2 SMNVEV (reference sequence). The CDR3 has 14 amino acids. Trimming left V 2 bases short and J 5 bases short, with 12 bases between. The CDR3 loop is CASSLTGTEYGYTF. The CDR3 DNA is TGTGCCAGCAGTTTAACCGGGACGGAATATGGCTACACCTTC.

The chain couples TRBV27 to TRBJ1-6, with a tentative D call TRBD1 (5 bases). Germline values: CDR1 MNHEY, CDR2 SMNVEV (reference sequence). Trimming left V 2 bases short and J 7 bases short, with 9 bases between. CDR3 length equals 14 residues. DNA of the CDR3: TGTGCCAGCAGTTTAAGGGGCATAAATTCACCCCTCCACTTT. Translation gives CASSLRGINSPLHF.

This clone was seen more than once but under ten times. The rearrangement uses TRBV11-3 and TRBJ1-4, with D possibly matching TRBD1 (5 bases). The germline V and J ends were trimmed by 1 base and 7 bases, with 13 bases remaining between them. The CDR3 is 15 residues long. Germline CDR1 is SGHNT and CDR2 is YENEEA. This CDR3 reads CASSLGGASAEKLFF. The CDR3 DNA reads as TGTGCCAGCAGCTTAGGTGGGGCTTCGGCTGAAAAACTGTTTTTT.

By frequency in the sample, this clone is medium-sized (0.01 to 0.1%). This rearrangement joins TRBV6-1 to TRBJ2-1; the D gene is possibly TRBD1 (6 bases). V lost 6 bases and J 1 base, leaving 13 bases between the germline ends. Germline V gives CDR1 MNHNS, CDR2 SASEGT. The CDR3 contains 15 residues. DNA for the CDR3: TGTGCCAGCAGCCAAACCCAGGGGTCCTACAATGAGCAGTTCTTC. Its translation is CASSQTQGSYNEQFF.

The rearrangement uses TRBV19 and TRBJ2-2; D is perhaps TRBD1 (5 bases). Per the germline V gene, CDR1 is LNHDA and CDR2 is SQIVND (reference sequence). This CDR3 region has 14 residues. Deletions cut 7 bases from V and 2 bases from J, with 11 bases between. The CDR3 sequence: CASTWTPNTGELFF. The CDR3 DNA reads TGTGCCAGTACGTGGACACCTAACACCGGGGAGCTGTTTTTT.

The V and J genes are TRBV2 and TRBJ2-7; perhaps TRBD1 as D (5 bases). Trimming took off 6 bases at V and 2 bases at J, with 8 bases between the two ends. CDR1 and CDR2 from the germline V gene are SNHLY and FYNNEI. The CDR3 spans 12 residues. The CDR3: CASSTQAYEQYF. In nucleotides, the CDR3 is TGTGCCAGCAGCACACAGGCCTACGAGCAGTACTTC.

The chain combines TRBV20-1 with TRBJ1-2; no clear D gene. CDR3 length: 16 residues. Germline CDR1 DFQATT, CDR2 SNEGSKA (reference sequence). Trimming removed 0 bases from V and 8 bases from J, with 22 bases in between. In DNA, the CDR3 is TGCAGTGCTAGAGATTTTATGAGGTTGCTTCGGCAAGGCTACACCTTC. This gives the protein CSARDFMRLLRQGYTF.

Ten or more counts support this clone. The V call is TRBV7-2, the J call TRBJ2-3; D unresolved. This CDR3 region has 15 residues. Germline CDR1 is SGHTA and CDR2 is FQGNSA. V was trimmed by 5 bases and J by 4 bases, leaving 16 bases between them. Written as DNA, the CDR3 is TGTGCCAGCAGCGAAAGCTTGTGGGTTTCAGATACGCAGTATTTT. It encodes CASSESLWVSDTQYF.

The CDR3 DNA sequence: TGTGCCAGCAGTTTTGACGGGGGGGCCGCCTACAATGAGCAGTTCTTC. It yields the protein CASSFDGGAAYNEQFF. The J gene is TRBJ2-1, the V gene TRBV6-5, with 8 bases aligning to TRBD2. The length of the CDR3 is 16 residues. The trim removed 4 bases at V and 2 bases at J, leaving 7 bases unmatched. From germline, CDR1 is MNHEY and CDR2 SVGAGI.

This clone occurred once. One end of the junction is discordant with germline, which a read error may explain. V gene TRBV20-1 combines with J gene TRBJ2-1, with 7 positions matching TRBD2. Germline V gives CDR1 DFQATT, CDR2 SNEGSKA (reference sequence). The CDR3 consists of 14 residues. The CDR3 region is CCASTCGRKGEQFF. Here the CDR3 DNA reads TGCTGTGCTAGTACTTGCGGGAGAAAAGGTGAGCAGTTCTTC.

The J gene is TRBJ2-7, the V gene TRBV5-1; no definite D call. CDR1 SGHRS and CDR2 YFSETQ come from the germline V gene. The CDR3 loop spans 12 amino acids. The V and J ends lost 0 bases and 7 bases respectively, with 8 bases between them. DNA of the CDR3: TGCGCCAGCAGCTTGGATAGGGATGAGCAGTACTTC. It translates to CASSLDRDEQYF.

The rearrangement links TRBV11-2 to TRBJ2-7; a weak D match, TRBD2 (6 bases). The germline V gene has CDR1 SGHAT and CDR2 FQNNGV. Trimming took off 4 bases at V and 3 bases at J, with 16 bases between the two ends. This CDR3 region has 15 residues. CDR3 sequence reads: CASSSFGGDYYEQYF. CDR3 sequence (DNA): TGTGCCAGCAGCTCTTTTGGCGGGGATTACTACGAGCAGTACTTC.

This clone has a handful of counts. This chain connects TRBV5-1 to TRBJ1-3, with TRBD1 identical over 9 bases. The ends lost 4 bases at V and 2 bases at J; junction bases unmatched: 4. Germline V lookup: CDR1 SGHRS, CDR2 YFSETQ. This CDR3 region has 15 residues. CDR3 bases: TGCGCCAGCAGCCTACGACAGGGGGCTGGAAACACCATATATTTT. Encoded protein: CASSLRQGAGNTIYF.

In DNA form, the CDR3 reads TGCGCCAGCAGTTGCCCCAGTGGGGTGCAGTTCTTC. It codes for CASSCPSGVQFF. V gene TRBV10-1 combines with J gene TRBJ2-1; D unresolved. The CDR3 has 12 amino acids. Trimming pared 5 bases from V and 12 bases from J, leaving 14 bases between. Germline V CDR1 and CDR2: WNHNN, SYGVQD (reference sequence).

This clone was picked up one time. The CDR3 protein is CASSPGQGAGSYEQYF. The DNA for the CDR3 is TGCGCCAGCAGCCCGGGACAGGGGGCCGGGTCCTACGAGCAGTACTTC. This chain connects TRBV4-1 to TRBJ2-7, with TRBD1 matching 12 bases. Losses at the gene ends were 4 bases for V and 1 base for J; bases not matched to a gene: 5. CDR3 length equals 16 residues. Germline CDR1 and CDR2: MGHRA and YSYEKL.

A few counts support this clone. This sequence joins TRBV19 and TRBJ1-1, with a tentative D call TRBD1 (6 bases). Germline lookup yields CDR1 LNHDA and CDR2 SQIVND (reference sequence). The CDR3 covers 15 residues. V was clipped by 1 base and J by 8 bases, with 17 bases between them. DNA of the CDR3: TGTGCCAGTAGTATAGGAGGCCAGGGGAGGAGAGAAGCTTTCTTT. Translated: CASSIGGQGRREAFF.

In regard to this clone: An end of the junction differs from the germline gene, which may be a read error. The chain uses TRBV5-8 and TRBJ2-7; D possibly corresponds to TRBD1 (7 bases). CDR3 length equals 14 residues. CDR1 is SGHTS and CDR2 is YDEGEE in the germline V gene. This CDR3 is CANSLGQGGRDQYF. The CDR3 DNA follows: TGTGCCAACAGCTTGGGGCAGGGGGGACGGGATCAGTACTTC. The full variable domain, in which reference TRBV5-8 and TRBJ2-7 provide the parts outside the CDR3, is EAGVTQSPTHLIKTRGQQATLRCSPISGHTSVYWYQQALGLGLQFLLWYDEGEERNRGNFPPRFSGRQFPNYSSELNVNALELEDSALYLCANSLGQGGRDQYFGPGTRLTVT.

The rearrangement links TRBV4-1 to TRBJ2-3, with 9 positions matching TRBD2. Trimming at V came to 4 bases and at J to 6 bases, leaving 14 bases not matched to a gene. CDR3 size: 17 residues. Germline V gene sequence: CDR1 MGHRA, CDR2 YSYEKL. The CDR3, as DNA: TGCGCCAGCAGCCCCGTTAGCGGGAGAAAAGTAGAGGATACGCAGTATTTT. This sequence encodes CASSPVSGRKVEDTQYF.

DNA of the CDR3: TGTGCCAGCATCCCCCGGGGGCTCAGCACTGAAGCTTTCTTT. It yields the protein CASIPRGLSTEAFF. The rearrangement joins TRBV28 to TRBJ1-1, with D perhaps TRBD1 (6 bases). CDR3 size: 14 residues. Deletions cut 7 bases from V and 4 bases from J, with 16 bases between. The germline gives CDR1 MDHEN, CDR2 SYDVKM.

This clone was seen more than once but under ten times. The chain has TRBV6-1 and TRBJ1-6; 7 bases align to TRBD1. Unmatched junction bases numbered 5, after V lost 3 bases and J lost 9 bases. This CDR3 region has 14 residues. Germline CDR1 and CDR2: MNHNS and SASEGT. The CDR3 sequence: CASSDTGEISPLHF. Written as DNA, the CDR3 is TGTGCCAGCAGTGACACAGGGGAGATTTCACCCCTCCACTTT.

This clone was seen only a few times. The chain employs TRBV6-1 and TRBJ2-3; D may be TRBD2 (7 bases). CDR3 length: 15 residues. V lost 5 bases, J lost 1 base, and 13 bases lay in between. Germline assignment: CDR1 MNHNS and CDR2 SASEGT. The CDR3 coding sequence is TGTGCCAGCAGTAATAGGGGGGGAGGCACAGATACGCAGTATTTT. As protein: CASSNRGGGTDTQYF.

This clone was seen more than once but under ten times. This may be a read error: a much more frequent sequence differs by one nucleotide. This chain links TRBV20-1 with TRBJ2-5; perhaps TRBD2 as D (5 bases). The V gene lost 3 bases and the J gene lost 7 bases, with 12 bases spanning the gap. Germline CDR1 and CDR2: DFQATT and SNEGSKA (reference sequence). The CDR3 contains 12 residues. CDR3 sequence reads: CSARSGSGTQYF. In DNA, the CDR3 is TGCAGTGCTAGGTCGGGGTCAGGGACCCAGTACTTC.

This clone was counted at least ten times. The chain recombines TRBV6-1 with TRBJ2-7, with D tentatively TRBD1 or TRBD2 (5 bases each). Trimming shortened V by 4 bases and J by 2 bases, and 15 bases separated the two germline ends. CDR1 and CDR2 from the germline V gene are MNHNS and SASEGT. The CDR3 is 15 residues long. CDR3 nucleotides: TGTGCCAGCAGTGGGGGACCCGAACCCACCTACGAGCAGTACTTC. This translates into CASSGGPEPTYEQYF.

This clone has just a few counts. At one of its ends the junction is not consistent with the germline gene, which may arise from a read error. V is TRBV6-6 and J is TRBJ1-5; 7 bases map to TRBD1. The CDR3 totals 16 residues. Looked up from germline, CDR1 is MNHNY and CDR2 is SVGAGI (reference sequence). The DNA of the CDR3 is TGTGCCAGCAGTTACTCGACAGGGATTAGCGATCATCCCCAGCATTTT. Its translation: CASSYSTGISDHPQHF.

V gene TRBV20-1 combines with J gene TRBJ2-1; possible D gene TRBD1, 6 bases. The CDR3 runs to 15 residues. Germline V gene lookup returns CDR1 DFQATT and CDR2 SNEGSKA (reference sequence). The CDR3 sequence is CTPSPMAGDYNEQFF. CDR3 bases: TGCACCCCCTCTCCGATGGCAGGGGATTACAATGAGCAGTTCTTC.

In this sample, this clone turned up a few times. The DNA of the CDR3 is TGTGCCAACAGCGTGACAGGGAGGGATGGCAATGAGCAGTTCTTC. This sequence encodes CANSVTGRDGNEQFF. V usage is TRBV12-3 or TRBV12-4 and J usage is TRBJ2-1; D may be TRBD1 or TRBD2 (7 bases each). The CDR3 extends over 15 amino acids. The germline V and J ends were trimmed by 10 bases and 6 bases, with 22 bases remaining between them.

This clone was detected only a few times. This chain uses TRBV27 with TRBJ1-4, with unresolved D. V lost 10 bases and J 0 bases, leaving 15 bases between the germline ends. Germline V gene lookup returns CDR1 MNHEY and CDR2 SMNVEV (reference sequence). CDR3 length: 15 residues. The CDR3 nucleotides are TGTGCCACCGTCAAGAAATTTTCAACTAATGAAAAACTGTTTTTT. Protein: CATVKKFSTNEKLFF. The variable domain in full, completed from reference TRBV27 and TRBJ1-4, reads EAQVTQNPRYLITVTGKKLTVTCSQNMNHEYMSWYRQDPGLGLRQIYYSMNVEVTDKGDVPEGYKVSRKEKRNFPLILESPSPNQTSLYFCATVKKFSTNEKLFFGSGTQLSVL.